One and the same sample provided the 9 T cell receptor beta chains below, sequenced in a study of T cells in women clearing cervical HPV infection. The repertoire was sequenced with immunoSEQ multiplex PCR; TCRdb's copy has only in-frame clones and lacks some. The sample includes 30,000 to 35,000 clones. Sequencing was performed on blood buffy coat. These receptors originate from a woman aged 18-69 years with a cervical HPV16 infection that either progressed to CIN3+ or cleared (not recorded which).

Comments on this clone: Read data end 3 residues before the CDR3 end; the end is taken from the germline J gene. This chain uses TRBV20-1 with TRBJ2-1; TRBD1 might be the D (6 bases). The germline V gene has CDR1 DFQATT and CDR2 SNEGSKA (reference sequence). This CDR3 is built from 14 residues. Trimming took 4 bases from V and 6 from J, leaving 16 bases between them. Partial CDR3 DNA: TGCAGTGCTATCGGACAGCCCTCTCCCAATGAG. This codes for CSAIGQPSPNE. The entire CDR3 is CSAIGQPSPNEQFF.

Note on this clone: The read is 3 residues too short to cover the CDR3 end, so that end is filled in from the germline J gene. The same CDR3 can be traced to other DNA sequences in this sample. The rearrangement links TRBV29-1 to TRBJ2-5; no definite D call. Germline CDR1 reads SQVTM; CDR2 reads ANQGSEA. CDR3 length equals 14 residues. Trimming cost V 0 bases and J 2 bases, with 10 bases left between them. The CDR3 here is CSVEDLSGQETQYF. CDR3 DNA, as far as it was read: TGCAGCGTTGAAGATCTTTCGGGTCAAGAGACC.

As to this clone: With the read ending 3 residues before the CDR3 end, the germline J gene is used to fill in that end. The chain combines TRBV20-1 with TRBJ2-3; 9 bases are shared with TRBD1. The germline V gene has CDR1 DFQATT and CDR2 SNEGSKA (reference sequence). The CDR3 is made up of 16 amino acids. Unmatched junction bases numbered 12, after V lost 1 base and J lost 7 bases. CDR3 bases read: TGCAGTGCTAGAGGGACAGGGGCTAATAAACGGAATACG. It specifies CSARGTGANKRNT. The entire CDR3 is CSARGTGANKRNTQYF.

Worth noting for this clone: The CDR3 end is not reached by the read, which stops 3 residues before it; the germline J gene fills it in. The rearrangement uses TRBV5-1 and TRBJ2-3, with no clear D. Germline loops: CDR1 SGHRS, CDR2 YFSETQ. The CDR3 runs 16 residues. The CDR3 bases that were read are TGCGCCAGCAGTTCCGCTGGGCCCACCGCTCAAGAGACG. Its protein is CASSSAGPTAQET. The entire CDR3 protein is CASSSAGPTAQETQYF.

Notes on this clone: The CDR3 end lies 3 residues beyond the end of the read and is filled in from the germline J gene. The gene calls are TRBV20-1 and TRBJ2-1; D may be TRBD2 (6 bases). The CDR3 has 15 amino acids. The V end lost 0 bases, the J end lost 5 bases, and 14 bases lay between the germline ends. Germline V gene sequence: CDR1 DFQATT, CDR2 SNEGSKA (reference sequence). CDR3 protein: CSARDTGTGNNEQFF. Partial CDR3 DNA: TGCAGTGCTAGAGACACCGGGACTGGGAACAATGAG.

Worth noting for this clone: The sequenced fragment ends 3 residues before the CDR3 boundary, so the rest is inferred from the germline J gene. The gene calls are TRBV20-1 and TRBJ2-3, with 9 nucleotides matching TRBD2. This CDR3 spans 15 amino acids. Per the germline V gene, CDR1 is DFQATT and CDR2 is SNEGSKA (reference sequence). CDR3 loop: CSARDRREGLETQYF. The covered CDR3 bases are TGCAGTGCTAGAGATCGGCGGGAGGGCCTAGAGACG.

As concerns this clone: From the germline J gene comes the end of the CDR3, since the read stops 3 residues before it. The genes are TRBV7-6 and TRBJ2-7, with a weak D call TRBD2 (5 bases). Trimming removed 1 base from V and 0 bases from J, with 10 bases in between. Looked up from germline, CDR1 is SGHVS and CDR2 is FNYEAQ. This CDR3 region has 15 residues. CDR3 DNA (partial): TGTGCCAGCAGCTTAGATCGCGGGCTCTCCTACGAG. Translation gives CASSLDRGLSYE. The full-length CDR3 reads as CASSLDRGLSYEQYF.

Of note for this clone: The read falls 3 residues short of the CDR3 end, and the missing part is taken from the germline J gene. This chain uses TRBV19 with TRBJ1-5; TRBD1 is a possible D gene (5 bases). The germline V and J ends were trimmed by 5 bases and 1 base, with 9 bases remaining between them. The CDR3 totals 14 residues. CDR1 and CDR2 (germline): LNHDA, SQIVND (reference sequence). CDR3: CASSGAASNQPQHF. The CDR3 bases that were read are TGTGCCAGTAGTGGGGCAGCCAGCAATCAGCCC.

CDR3 region: CASRISGTGSSNQPQHF. The sequenced part of the CDR3 DNA is TGTGCCAGCAGAATATCCGGGACAGGCTCTAGCAATCAGCCC. V and J are TRBV2 and TRBJ1-5; TRBD1 agrees at 8 bases. The read gets to within 3 residues of the CDR3 end, and the germline J gene fills in the rest. CDR3 length equals 17 residues. Looked up from germline, CDR1 is SNHLY and CDR2 is FYNNEI. The V and J ends lost 6 bases and 0 bases, in that order; junction bases with no gene match: 10.